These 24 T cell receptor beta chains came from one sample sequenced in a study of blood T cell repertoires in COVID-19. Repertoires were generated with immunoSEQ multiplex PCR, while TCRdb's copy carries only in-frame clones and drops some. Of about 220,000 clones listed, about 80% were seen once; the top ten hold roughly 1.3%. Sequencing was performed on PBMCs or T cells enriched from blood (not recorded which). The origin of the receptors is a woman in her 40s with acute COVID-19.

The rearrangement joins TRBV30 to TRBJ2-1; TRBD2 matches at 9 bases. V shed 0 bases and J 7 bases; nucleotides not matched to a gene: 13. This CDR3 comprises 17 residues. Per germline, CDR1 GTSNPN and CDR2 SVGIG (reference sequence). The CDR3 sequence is CAWSVVSVAGVPNEQFF. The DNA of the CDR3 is TGTGCCTGGAGTGTAGTTAGTGTAGCGGGAGTTCCGAATGAGCAGTTCTTC.

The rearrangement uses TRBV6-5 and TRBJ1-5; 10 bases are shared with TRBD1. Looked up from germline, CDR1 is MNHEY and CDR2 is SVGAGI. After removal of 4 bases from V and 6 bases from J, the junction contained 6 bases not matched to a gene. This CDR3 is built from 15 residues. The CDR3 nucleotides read TGTGCCAGCAGTTTAGACGGGACAGGGGCTCAGCCCCAGCATTTT. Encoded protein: CASSLDGTGAQPQHF.

The CDR3 nucleotides read TGTGCCATCAGACAGGGGGTAGGTAGCAATCAGCCCCAGCATTTT. Translating gives CAIRQGVGSNQPQHF. The V and J genes are TRBV10-3 and TRBJ1-5, with 8 bases fitting TRBD1. Trimming cost V 6 bases and J 0 bases; bases outside gene matches: 4. CDR3 length: 15 residues. Germline V CDR1 and CDR2: ENHRY, SYGVKD.

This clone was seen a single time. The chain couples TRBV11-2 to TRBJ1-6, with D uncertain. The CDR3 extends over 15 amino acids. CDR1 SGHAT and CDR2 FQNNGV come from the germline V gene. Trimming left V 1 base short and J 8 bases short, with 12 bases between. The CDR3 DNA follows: TGTGCCAGCAGCTTAGTTGGAGGGAGTGATTCACCCCTCCACTTT. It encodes CASSLVGGSDSPLHF.

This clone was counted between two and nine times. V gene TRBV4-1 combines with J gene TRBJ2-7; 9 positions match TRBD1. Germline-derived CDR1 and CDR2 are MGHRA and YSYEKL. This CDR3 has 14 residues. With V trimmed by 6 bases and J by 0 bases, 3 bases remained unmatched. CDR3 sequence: CASSPGQGSYEQYF. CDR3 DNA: TGCGCCAGCAGTCCGGGACAGGGCTCCTACGAGCAGTACTTC.

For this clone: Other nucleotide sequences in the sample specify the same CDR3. The CDR3 spells CASSPPGLAGETQYF. DNA of the CDR3: TGTGCCAGCTCACCCCCGGGACTCGCAGGGGAGACCCAGTACTTC. This rearrangement joins TRBV18 to TRBJ2-5, with a possible D match to TRBD2 (6 bases). There are 15 residues in the CDR3. Trimming took 3 bases from V and 5 from J, leaving 16 bases between them. The V gene's germline CDR1 is KGHSH and CDR2 LQKENI.

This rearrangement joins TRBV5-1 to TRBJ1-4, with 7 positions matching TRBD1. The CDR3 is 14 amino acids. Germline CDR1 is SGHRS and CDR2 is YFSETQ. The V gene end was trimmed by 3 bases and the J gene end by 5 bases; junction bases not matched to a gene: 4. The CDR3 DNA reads TGCGCCAGCAGCTCGGGACAGCCCAATGAAAAACTGTTTTTT. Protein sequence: CASSSGQPNEKLFF.

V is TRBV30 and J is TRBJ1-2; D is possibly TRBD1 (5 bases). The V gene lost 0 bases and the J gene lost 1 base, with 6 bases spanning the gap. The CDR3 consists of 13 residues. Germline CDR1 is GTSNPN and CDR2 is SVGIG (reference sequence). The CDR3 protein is CAWSVGVNYGYTF. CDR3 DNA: TGTGCCTGGAGTGTAGGGGTTAACTATGGCTACACCTTC.

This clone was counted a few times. DNA of the CDR3: TGCGCCAGCAGCAATACGGGACTAGCGACAAGCTTGGCCCGCCAAGAGACCCAGTACTTC. This translates into CASSNTGLATSLARQETQYF. The chain uses TRBV5-1 and TRBJ2-5, with 10 bases matching TRBD2. Germline CDR1 and CDR2: SGHRS and YFSETQ. The length of the CDR3 is 20 residues. The J segment lost 1 base and the V segment lost 4 bases, leaving 19 bases of the junction unmatched.

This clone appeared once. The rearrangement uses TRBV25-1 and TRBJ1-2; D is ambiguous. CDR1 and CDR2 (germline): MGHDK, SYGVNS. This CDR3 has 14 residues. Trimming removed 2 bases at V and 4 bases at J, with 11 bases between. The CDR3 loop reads CASSESGRSYGYTF. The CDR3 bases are TGTGCCAGCAGTGAAAGCGGCAGATCCTATGGCTACACCTTC.

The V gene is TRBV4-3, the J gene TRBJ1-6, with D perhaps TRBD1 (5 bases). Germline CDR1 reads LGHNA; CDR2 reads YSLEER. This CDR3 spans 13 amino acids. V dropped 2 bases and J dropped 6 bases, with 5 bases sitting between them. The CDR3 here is CASSQQGNSPLHF. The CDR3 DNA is TGCGCCAGCAGCCAACAGGGTAATTCACCCCTCCACTTT.

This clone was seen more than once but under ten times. The CDR3 region has the DNA TGTGCCAGCAGCCAAGTGGCCAATGAGCAGTTCTTC. This translates into CASSQVANEQFF. The rearrangement links TRBV4-2 to TRBJ2-1; D remains unclear. This CDR3 is 12 amino acids long. CDR1 is LGHNA, CDR2 YNFKEQ, per germline. Trimming pared 1 base from V and 6 bases from J, leaving 4 bases between.

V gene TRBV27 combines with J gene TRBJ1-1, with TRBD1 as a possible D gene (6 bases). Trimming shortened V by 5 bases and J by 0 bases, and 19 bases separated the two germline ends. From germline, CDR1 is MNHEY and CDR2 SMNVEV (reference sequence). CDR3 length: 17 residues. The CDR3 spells CASSGGTSTIMNTEAFF. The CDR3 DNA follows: TGTGCCAGCAGTGGGGGCACTTCCACGATAATGAACACTGAAGCTTTCTTT.

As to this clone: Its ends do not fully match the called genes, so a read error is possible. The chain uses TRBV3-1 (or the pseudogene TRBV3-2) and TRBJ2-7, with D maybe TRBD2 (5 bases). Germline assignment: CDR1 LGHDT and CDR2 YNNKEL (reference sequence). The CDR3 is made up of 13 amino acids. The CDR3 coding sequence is TGCCAGCAGCGGTCTTACGTGTTAGACGAGCAGTACTTC. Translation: CQQRSYVLDEQYF.

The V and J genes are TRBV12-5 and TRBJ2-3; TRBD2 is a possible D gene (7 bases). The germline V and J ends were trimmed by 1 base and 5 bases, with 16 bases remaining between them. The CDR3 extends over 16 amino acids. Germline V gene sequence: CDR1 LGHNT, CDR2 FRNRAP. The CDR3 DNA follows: TGTGCTAGTGGTTTGGCCACCGGACTAGGGGGAGATACGCAGTATTTT. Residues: CASGLATGLGGDTQYF.

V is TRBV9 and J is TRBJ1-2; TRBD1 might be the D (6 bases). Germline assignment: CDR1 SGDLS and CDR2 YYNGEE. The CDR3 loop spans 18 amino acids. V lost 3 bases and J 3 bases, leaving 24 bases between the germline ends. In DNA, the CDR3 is TGTGCCAGCAGCGCAGCAACAGGGAATTTACCTATCGACTATGGCTACACCTTC. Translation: CASSAATGNLPIDYGYTF. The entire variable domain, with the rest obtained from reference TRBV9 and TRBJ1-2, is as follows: DSGVTQTPKHLITATGQRVTLRCSPRSGDLSVYWYQQSLDQGLQFLIQYYNGEERAKGNILERFSAQQFPDLHSELNLSSLELGDSALYFCASSAATGNLPIDYGYTFGSGTRLTVV.

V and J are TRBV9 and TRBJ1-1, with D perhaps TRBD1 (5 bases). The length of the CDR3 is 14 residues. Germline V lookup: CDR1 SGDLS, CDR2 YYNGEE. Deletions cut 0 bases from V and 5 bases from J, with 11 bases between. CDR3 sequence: CASSVGEGRTEAFF. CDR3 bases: TGTGCCAGCAGCGTAGGGGAGGGGCGGACTGAAGCTTTCTTT.

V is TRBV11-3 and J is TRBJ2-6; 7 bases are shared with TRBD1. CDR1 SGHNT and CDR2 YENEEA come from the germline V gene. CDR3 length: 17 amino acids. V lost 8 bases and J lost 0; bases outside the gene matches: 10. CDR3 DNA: TGTGCCAGCCCTACCGGGACAGTGAGCTCTGGGGCCAACGTCCTGACTTTC. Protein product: CASPTGTVSSGANVLTF.

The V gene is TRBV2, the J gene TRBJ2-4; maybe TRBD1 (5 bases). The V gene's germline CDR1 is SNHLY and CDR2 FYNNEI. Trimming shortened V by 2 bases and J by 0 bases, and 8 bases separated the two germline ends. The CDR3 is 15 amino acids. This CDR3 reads CASSEQGIAKNIQYF. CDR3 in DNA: TGTGCCAGCAGTGAACAGGGCATAGCCAAAAACATTCAGTACTTC.

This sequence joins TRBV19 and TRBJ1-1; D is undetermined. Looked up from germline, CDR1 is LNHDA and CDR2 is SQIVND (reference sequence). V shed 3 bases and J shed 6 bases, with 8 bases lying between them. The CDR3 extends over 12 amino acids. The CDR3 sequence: CASSIGIAEAFF. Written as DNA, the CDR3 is TGTGCCAGTAGTATTGGCATCGCTGAAGCTTTCTTT.

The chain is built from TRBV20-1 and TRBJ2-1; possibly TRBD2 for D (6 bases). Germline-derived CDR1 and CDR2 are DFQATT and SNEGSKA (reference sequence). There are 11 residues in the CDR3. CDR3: CSLREGQGQFF. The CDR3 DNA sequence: TGCAGCCTGCGGGAAGGGCAAGGGCAGTTCTTC.

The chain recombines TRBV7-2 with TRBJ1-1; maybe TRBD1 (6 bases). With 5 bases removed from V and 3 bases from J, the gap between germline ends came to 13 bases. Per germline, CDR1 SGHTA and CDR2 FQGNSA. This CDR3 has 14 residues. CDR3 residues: CASSQRGGDTEAFF. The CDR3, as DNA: TGTGCCAGCAGCCAACGGGGGGGCGACACTGAAGCTTTCTTT.

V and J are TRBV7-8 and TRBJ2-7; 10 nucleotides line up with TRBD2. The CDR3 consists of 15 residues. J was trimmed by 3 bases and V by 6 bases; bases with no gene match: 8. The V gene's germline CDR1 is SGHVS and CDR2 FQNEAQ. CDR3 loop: CASSSRRLAGYEQYF. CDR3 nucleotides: TGTGCCAGCAGTTCCCGCCGACTAGCGGGCTACGAGCAGTACTTC.

The CDR3 reads CASSYYGGGASDGTQYF. As DNA, the CDR3 is TGTGCCAGCAGTTATTATGGCGGGGGTGCCAGTGACGGTACGCAGTATTTT. The genes are TRBV6-2 or TRBV6-3 and TRBJ2-3; 7 nucleotides agree with TRBD2. This CDR3 contains 17 residues. From germline, CDR1 is MNHEY and CDR2 SVGEGT. Trimming removed 3 bases from V and 8 bases from J; junction bases left unmatched: 17.